This is a list of T cell receptor beta chains from one sample in a study of early T cells in non-severe SARS-CoV-2 infection. Each CDR3 protein gets one entry after TCRdb re-called the 5' RACE reads with MiXCR. Here the sample spans about 26,000 distinct CDR3 sequences, roughly 4.1% being singletons. The sequencing sample was made of whole blood. All receptors come from an adult who was a healthcare worker with PCR-confirmed SARS-CoV-2 infection or an uninfected control (not recorded which). The CDR3 runs from the conserved cysteine through the conserved F or W. The D gene is left open where the match is weak. Not every row has a clone size; where given, it reads once, few, many or a size class.

clone_size j_call v_call d_call cdr3_nt cdr3_aa
. TRBJ2-2 TRBV5-1 . TGCGCCAGCAGCTTCAGCCTGAACACCGGGGAGCTGTTTTTT CASSFSLNTGELFF
. TRBJ2-4 TRBV7-8 . TGTGCCAGCAGCCGACATAGTAACATTCAGTACTTC CASSRHSNIQYF
. TRBJ1-3 TRBV12-3/TRBV12-4 . TGTGCCAGCACTAGAAGTAGCTCTGGAAACACCATATATTTT CASTRSSSGNTIYF
. TRBJ2-5 TRBV6-5 . TGTGCCAGCAGTTCTCCTCAAGAGACCCAGTACTTC CASSSPQETQYF
many TRBJ2-4 TRBV10-3 . TGTGCCATCAGTGAAGAGGGGGACGCCAAAAACATTCAGTACTTC CAISEEGDAKNIQYF
many TRBJ2-3 TRBV9 . TGTGCCAGCAGCGTAGGGACTTCAGATACGCAGTATTTT CASSVGTSDTQYF
many TRBJ2-4 TRBV30 . TGTGCCTGGAGTGTAGGGGCAGGGATTAAAAACATTCAGTACTTC CAWSVGAGIKNIQYF
many TRBJ1-6 TRBV18 TRBD1 TGTGCCAGCTCAACGCAGACAGGGCGTATGAGTTCACCCCTCCACTTT CASSTQTGRMSSPLHF
many TRBJ2-1 TRBV24-1 . TGTGCCACCAGTGGCAGCTCCTACAATGAGCAGTTCTTC CATSGSSYNEQFF
many TRBJ1-5 TRBV6-1 . TGTGCCAGCAGTGAAGCCAATGCCCAGCATTTT CASSEANAQHF
many TRBJ2-2 TRBV15 . TGTGCCACCAGCCGACGGGGAGTGTACACCGGGGAGCTGTTTTTT CATSRRGVYTGELFF
many TRBJ1-5 TRBV10-3 . TGTGCCATCAGTGAAGGGTACGGGCAGCCCCAGCATTTT CAISEGYGQPQHF
few TRBJ2-1 TRBV9 . TGTGCCAGCAGCCCCGGGCCCCAATATGAGCAGTTCTTC CASSPGPQYEQFF
many TRBJ1-5 TRBV6-6 . TGTGCCAGCAGTTCCTCAGGGTCGGGCAATCAGCCCCAGCATTTT CASSSSGSGNQPQHF
many TRBJ2-7 TRBV29-1 TRBD2 TGCAGCGTTGTTCGCTTAGCGGGAGTCTACGAGCAGTACTTC CSVVRLAGVYEQYF
many TRBJ1-2 TRBV14 . TGTGCCAGCAGCCTAGACAGAAGTAACTATGGCTACACCTTC CASSLDRSNYGYTF
many TRBJ2-7 TRBV7-3 . TGTGCCAGCAGCTTCGCGAGCAGGGGAGGCGAGCAGTACTTC CASSFASRGGEQYF
medium-sized TRBJ2-7 TRBV6-1 . TGTGCCAGCAGTCTAAGCTCCTACGAGCAGTACTTC CASSLSSYEQYF
. TRBJ2-5 TRBV18 TRBD1 TGTGCCAGCTCACCACCGACAGGGGGGAAAGAGACCCAGTACTTC CASSPPTGGKETQYF
many TRBJ2-5 TRBV5-1 . TGCGCCAGCAGCTTTCTGGACGGCCAAGAGACCCAGTACTTC CASSFLDGQETQYF
many TRBJ2-7 TRBV28 . TGTGCCAGCGGGAGCCCGGCTAGCACCCTCTACGAGCAGTACTTC CASGSPASTLYEQYF
many TRBJ2-5 TRBV7-8 . TGTGCCAGCAGCTCGGGCGTAATAGTATACCAAGAGACCCAGTACTTC CASSSGVIVYQETQYF
. TRBJ2-1 TRBV29-1 TRBD1 TGCAGCGTGGCAGGGGGTGAGCAGTTCTTC CSVAGGEQFF
many TRBJ2-3 TRBV5-6 . TGTGCCAGCAGCCAGGCGGGCGCCGATACGCAGTATTTT CASSQAGADTQYF
once TRBJ2-1 TRBV2 . TGTGCCAGCAGTTCCGCTTGGGGCGGGGAGCAGTTCTTC CASSSAWGGEQFF
many TRBJ2-2 TRBV19 . TGTGCCAGTACGCGGGGGCTCCTTTCGCCCGGGGAGCTGTTTTTT CASTRGLLSPGELFF
many TRBJ1-1 TRBV29-1 . TGCAGCGTTCGACAAAACACTGAAGCTTTCTTT CSVRQNTEAFF
few TRBJ1-5 TRBV27 TRBD1 TGTGCCAGCAGCCCAGGGACAGAGAATCAGCCCCAGCATTTT CASSPGTENQPQHF
many TRBJ2-7 TRBV5-4 . TGTGCCAGCAGCTGGGGTGGGGGCTCCCGGGATGACGAGCAGTACTTC CASSWGGGSRDDEQYF
many TRBJ2-7 TRBV20-1 TRBD2 TGCAGTGCTAGTAGGGCCGGGGGGGAGTACGAGCAGTACTTC CSASRAGGEYEQYF
many TRBJ1-5 TRBV3-1 . TGTGCCAGCAGCCAAGGGGTCAATCAGCCCCAGCATTTT CASSQGVNQPQHF
. TRBJ2-7 TRBV6-2/TRBV6-3 TRBD1 TGTACCAGCAGCGCGACCGGGACAGGGTTCCACGAGCAGTACTTC CTSSATGTGFHEQYF
many TRBJ1-3 TRBV7-8 . TGTGCCAGCAGCTTAGTGCCAGGTCCTGGAAACACCATATATTTT CASSLVPGPGNTIYF
few TRBJ2-3 TRBV5-1 TRBD1 TGCGCCAGCAGCCCGGGAACAGGGGGCTTAGATACGCAGTATTTT CASSPGTGGLDTQYF
many TRBJ2-1 TRBV7-2 TRBD2 TGTGCCAGCCGTACTGGGAGCGGGGACTACAATGAGCAGTTCTTC CASRTGSGDYNEQFF
many TRBJ1-1 TRBV7-3 . TGTGCCAGCAGCTTCCGACAGGTGAACACTGAAGCTTTCTTT CASSFRQVNTEAFF
many TRBJ1-1 TRBV6-1 TRBD1 TGTGCCAGCAGAGTCAGGGGGCACACTGAAGCTTTCTTT CASRVRGHTEAFF
many TRBJ2-7 TRBV7-2 . TGTGCCAGCAGCCCTCAGGCGGGGCGTGGGGAGCAGTACTTC CASSPQAGRGEQYF
many TRBJ1-1 TRBV12-3/TRBV12-4 . TGTGCCAGCAGCACCCTAGGGGGAACTGAAGCTTTCTTT CASSTLGGTEAFF
many TRBJ2-7 TRBV7-2 . TGTGCCAGCAGCTTCATAACGGGAGTATTCTACGAGCAGTACTTC CASSFITGVFYEQYF
many TRBJ2-1 TRBV30 . TGTGCCTGGAGTGTTCTGTCCGGGAATGAGCAGTTCTTC CAWSVLSGNEQFF
many TRBJ1-6 TRBV9 . TGTGCCAGCAGCCCAGCGGGACTTGACCGTTCACCCCTCCACTTT CASSPAGLDRSPLHF
. TRBJ1-1 TRBV29-1 . TGCAGCGTTGAAGATCAAGGGGGAACTGAAGCTTTCTTT CSVEDQGGTEAFF
many TRBJ2-2 TRBV12-5 . TGTGCTAGTGGTACCACAGTTACGAACACCGGGGAGCTGTTTTTT CASGTTVTNTGELFF
few TRBJ2-5 TRBV7-6 . TGTGCCAGCAGCTTAGTCCGGAGGCAAGAGACCCAGTACTTC CASSLVRRQETQYF
many TRBJ1-6 TRBV6-5 TRBD1 TGTGCCAGCAGTTACTCGTGGGCAGGGGGTACTTCACCCCTCCACTTT CASSYSWAGGTSPLHF
few TRBJ1-5 TRBV20-1 TRBD1 TGCAGTGCTGTTAAGCTGACAGGGGGCTGGGGCAATCAGCCCCAGCATTTT CSAVKLTGGWGNQPQHF
. TRBJ2-5 TRBV7-9 . TGTGCCAGCAGCCCCCAGGGACCTGAGACCCAGTACTTC CASSPQGPETQYF
many TRBJ2-1 TRBV12-3/TRBV12-4 TRBD2 TGTGCCAGCAGTCGGACTAGCGGGAGGGTACGCAATGAGCAGTTCTTC CASSRTSGRVRNEQFF
. TRBJ2-3 TRBV7-3 . TGTGCCAGCAGCAGAGGTAGTACAGATACGCAGTATTTT CASSRGSTDTQYF
many TRBJ1-4 TRBV2 . TGTGCCAGCAAGTCCGGGTGGGAATTTGAAAAACTGTTTTTT CASKSGWEFEKLFF
medium-sized TRBJ1-2 TRBV27 . TGTGCCAGCAGTTCTGGGTGGGGCTACACCTTC CASSSGWGYTF
medium-sized TRBJ1-6 TRBV20-1 TRBD1 TGCAGTGCTAGAGATGTGGGACAGGGCGATAATTCACCCCTCCACTTT CSARDVGQGDNSPLHF
many TRBJ1-1 TRBV5-1 TRBD1 TGCGCCAGCAGCTTGCAGGGGGCGATGACTGAAGCTTTCTTT CASSLQGAMTEAFF